This entry lists 19 T cell receptor beta chains sequenced from one sample in a study of blood T cell repertoires in COVID-19. TCRdb keeps only in-frame clones here, not all; method: immunoSEQ multiplex PCR. In the table there are some 160,000 clones, around 90% of which are singletons. Specimen: peripheral blood. These receptors were obtained from a man aged 18 to 29 with COVID-19, enrolled during active disease.

V gene TRBV6-6 combines with J gene TRBJ2-7, with 7 bases aligning to TRBD1. Germline-derived CDR1 and CDR2 are MNHNY and SVGAGI (reference sequence). CDR3 length equals 13 residues. The junction had 8 bases not matched to a gene; V was cut back by 7 bases and J by 5 bases. This chain's CDR3 is CASTPGTADEQYF. In DNA form, the CDR3 reads TGTGCCAGCACTCCCGGGACAGCCGACGAGCAGTACTTC.

The chain carries TRBV2 and TRBJ2-7, with a possible D match to TRBD2 (5 bases). The germline CDR1 and CDR2 sequences are SNHLY and FYNNEI. With 7 bases removed from V and 3 bases from J, the gap between germline ends came to 19 bases. CDR3 size: 15 residues. CDR3 sequence (DNA): TGTGCCAGCATTCAGACCCTAGCACACCTCTACGAGCAGTACTTC. Its translation: CASIQTLAHLYEQYF.

Concerning this clone: A read error may produce the germline difference seen at one junction end. The chain has TRBV13 and TRBJ2-7, with 16 positions matching TRBD2. Germline loops: CDR1 PRHDT, CDR2 FYEKMQ (reference sequence). The CDR3 totals 18 residues. The CDR3: CAGSQGGLAGGPLQEQYF. CDR3 DNA sequence: TGTGCCGGCAGCCAAGGGGGACTAGCGGGAGGGCCGCTTCAAGAGCAGTACTTC.

This chain links TRBV6-5 with TRBJ1-3; maybe TRBD1 (5 bases). Germline CDR1 MNHEY, CDR2 SVGAGI. The CDR3 loop spans 13 amino acids. V was trimmed by 9 bases and J by 2 bases, leaving 11 bases between them. The CDR3 sequence: CASLQGAGNTIYF. The DNA for the CDR3 is TGTGCCAGTCTCCAGGGCGCTGGAAACACCATATATTTT.

The chain uses TRBV2 and TRBJ2-7, with no clear D. Germline V gene lookup returns CDR1 SNHLY and CDR2 FYNNEI. This CDR3 spans 12 amino acids. V was cut by 7 bases and J by 2 bases, with 9 bases left in between. The CDR3 spells CASTNSPYEQYF. The CDR3 region has the DNA TGTGCCAGCACTAACAGTCCCTACGAGCAGTACTTC.

CDR3 in amino acids: CASNSSPGQRDTGELFF. The CDR3 region has the DNA TGTGCCAGCAACTCATCGCCGGGACAGCGTGACACCGGGGAGCTGTTTTTT. The chain has TRBV2 and TRBJ2-2; 7 bases match TRBD1. The CDR3 covers 17 residues. Trimming cost V 7 bases and J 3 bases; bases outside gene matches: 14. Germline V CDR1 and CDR2: SNHLY, FYNNEI.

This clone appeared a single time. This rearrangement joins TRBV5-1 to TRBJ2-1, with TRBD2 identical over 12 bases. This CDR3 has 15 amino acids. Germline values: CDR1 SGHRS, CDR2 YFSETQ. V lost 4 bases to trimming and J lost 4 bases; unmatched junction nucleotides: 3. DNA of the CDR3: TGCGCCAGCAGCCAGACTAGCGGGAGATACAATGAGCAGTTCTTC. Its protein product is CASSQTSGRYNEQFF.

In the case of this clone: One end of the junction does not line up with germline, which may come from a read error. This chain links TRBV9 with TRBJ1-4; D might be TRBD1 (6 bases). There are 16 residues in the CDR3. CDR1 SGDLS and CDR2 YYNGEE come from the germline V gene. CDR3 in DNA: TGTGCCAGCAGCGCTTCAAGGACAGAGAGTCGTGAAAAACTGCTTTTT. Protein product: CASSASRTESREKLLF.

V gene TRBV10-3 combines with J gene TRBJ2-7, with D maybe TRBD2 (5 bases). V was cut by 0 bases and J by 4 bases, with 34 bases left in between. CDR1 is ENHRY and CDR2 is SYGVKD in the germline V gene. This CDR3 has 22 residues. The CDR3 spells CAISESGLTSGSAKSNVYEQYF. CDR3 nucleotide sequence: TGTGCCATCAGTGAGTCAGGTCTGACTTCGGGGAGCGCAAAATCGAATGTATACGAGCAGTACTTC.

The genes are TRBV15 and TRBJ2-2; 7 bases map to TRBD2. V lost 0 bases and J lost 1; bases outside the gene matches: 5. This CDR3 comprises 17 residues. Germline V gives CDR1 LNHNV, CDR2 YYDKDF (reference sequence). The CDR3 loop reads CATSRDLGGWNTGELFF. The CDR3 DNA is TGTGCCACCAGCAGAGATTTGGGAGGGTGGAACACCGGGGAGCTGTTTTTT.

V is TRBV28 and J is TRBJ2-7; D call uncertain. Per the germline V gene, CDR1 is MDHEN and CDR2 is SYDVKM. Trimming shortened V by 3 bases and J by 3 bases, and 9 bases separated the two germline ends. The CDR3 totals 13 residues. The CDR3 reads CASSFWQNYEQYF. Here the CDR3 DNA reads TGTGCCAGCAGTTTCTGGCAAAACTACGAGCAGTACTTC.

This chain uses TRBV6-2 or TRBV6-3 with TRBJ2-7, with D maybe TRBD1 (5 bases). The ends were cut back, 0 bases at V and 0 bases at J, with 15 bases in the middle. Looked up from germline, CDR1 is MNHEY and CDR2 is SVGEGT. The length of the CDR3 is 17 residues. CDR3 residues: CASSYSNLRTYSYEQYF. DNA of the CDR3: TGTGCCAGCAGTTACTCGAATTTGCGGACATACTCCTACGAGCAGTACTTC.

The rearrangement links TRBV10-3 to TRBJ1-2; 10 nucleotides align to TRBD1. V gave up 7 bases and J gave up 2 bases; unmatched junction bases: 4. The CDR3 runs 14 residues. Per the germline V gene, CDR1 is ENHRY and CDR2 is SYGVKD. For the CDR3, the DNA is TGTGCCATCAACGAGGACAGGGGGAACTATGGCTACACCTTC. Translation gives CAINEDRGNYGYTF.

This chain connects TRBV18 to TRBJ2-5; 13 nucleotides line up with TRBD2. V shed 4 bases and J 5 bases; nucleotides not matched to a gene: 10. Germline V lookup: CDR1 KGHSH, CDR2 LQKENI. CDR3 length: 17 residues. CDR3: CASSLRTSGSMGETQYF. As DNA, the CDR3 is TGTGCCAGCTCACTCAGGACTAGCGGGAGTATGGGGGAGACCCAGTACTTC.

The rearrangement uses TRBV2 and TRBJ1-6; 10 bases agree with TRBD1. There are 16 residues in the CDR3. J was trimmed by 3 bases and V by 6 bases; bases with no gene match: 5. Germline V gene data show CDR1 as SNHLY and CDR2 as FYNNEI. The CDR3: CASRRDRGFYNSPLHF. The CDR3 bases are TGTGCCAGCAGGAGGGACAGGGGATTCTATAATTCACCCCTCCACTTT.

J is TRBJ2-5 and V is TRBV6-2 or TRBV6-3; weak D call: TRBD1 (5 bases). Germline V CDR1 and CDR2: MNHEY, SVGEGT. V was trimmed by 3 bases and J by 0 bases, leaving 11 bases between them. The CDR3 length is 15 residues. The DNA for the CDR3 is TGTGCCAGCAGTTATCATTGGGGCGACCAAGAGACCCAGTACTTC. Translating gives CASSYHWGDQETQYF.

The V and J genes are TRBV5-1 and TRBJ2-7; D is undetermined. From germline, CDR1 is SGHRS and CDR2 YFSETQ. The CDR3 covers 11 residues. V shed 3 bases and J shed 4 bases, with 5 bases lying between them. In DNA, the CDR3 is TGCGCCAGCAGCTCCCTTTACGAGCAGTACTTC. This sequence encodes CASSSLYEQYF.

The V call is TRBV7-3, the J call TRBJ1-2; 8 bases match TRBD1. After removal of 3 bases from V and 5 bases from J, the junction contained 5 bases not matched to a gene. The CDR3 has 14 amino acids. Germline lookup yields CDR1 SGHTA and CDR2 FQGTGA. CDR3 sequence: CASSLTGAGYGYTF. The DNA of the CDR3 is TGTGCCAGCAGCTTGACAGGGGCTGGGTATGGCTACACCTTC.

This clone was observed a handful of times. The chain recombines TRBV4-1 with TRBJ2-7; D gene unclear. Germline CDR1 MGHRA, CDR2 YSYEKL. CDR3 length: 13 amino acids. Trimming removed 1 base from V and 7 bases from J, with 11 bases in between. For the CDR3, the DNA is TGCGCCAGCAGCCAAGCTAGGTTCCGGGAGCAGTACTTC. This codes for CASSQARFREQYF.